The clone carrying this T cell receptor (beta chain) came up many times. V lost 2 bases, J lost 7 bases, and 7 bases stayed unmatched. The CDR3 contains 14 residues. Per germline, CDR1 SGHRS and CDR2 YFSETQ. TCRdb fed the 5' RACE reads into MiXCR, producing one record per CDR3 protein. The table records around 40,000 distinct CDR3 sequences, 7% to 8.5% of them present only once. This specimen comes from a study of neurological immune-mediated disorders. It was blood bank volunteers in Maryland, USA who made up the healthy controls. The V and J genes are TRBV5-1 and TRBJ2-7; 9 nucleotides agree with TRBD2. This clonotype was sampled from a man aged 50 or older in good health. What was sequenced was CD4+ T cells from blood. DNA for the CDR3: TGCGCCAGCAGCTTCATAGCGGGAGCGGGTGAGCAGTACTTC. Its translation: CASSFIAGAGEQYF.